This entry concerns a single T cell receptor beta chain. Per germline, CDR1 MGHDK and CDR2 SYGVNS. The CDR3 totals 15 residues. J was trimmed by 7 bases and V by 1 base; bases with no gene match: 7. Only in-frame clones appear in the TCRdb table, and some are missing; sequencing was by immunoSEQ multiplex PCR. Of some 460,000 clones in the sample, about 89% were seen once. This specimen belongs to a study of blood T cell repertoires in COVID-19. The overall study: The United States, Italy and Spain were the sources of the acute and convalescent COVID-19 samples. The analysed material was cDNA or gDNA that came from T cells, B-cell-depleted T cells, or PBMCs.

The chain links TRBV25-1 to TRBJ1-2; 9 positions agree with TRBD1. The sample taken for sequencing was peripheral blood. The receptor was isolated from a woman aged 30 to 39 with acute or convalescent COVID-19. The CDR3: CASSESSGQGLGYTF. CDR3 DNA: TGTGCCAGCAGTGAATCGTCGGGACAGGGACTTGGCTACACCTTC.